This is a list of T cell receptor beta chains from one sample in a study of T cell responses to AZD1222 COVID-19 vaccine. Only in-frame clones appear in the TCRdb table, and some are missing; sequencing was by immunoSEQ multiplex PCR. Of 150,000 to 200,000 clones listed, approximately 90% are singletons. The source material was peripheral blood, sampled on day 0 of AZD1222 vaccination. The receptor set was obtained from an adult in good health. The CDR3 runs from the conserved cysteine through the conserved F or W. Fields, in order: V gene, CDR3 protein.

TRBV2	CASRKMGQYGYTF
TRBV6-2/TRBV6-3	CASSYNGTVDTYEQYF
TRBV5-1	CASSLGSGENIQYF
TRBV6-5	CASSSGTHLRNTIYF
TRBV6-2/TRBV6-3	CASSPFSPTGRIAKNIQYF
TRBV19	CASSIQGSTEAFF
TRBV13	CASRLDRGNSPLHF
TRBV19	CASSIAGGRYNEQFF
TRBV6-5	CASKAGVAEQYF
TRBV28	CASSLSTGGHQPQHF
TRBV11-2	CASSSLYKDSLRGGNTIYF
TRBV19	CASTRENTGELFF
TRBV5-4	CASSSPYRDGYNEQFF
TRBV27	CASSLSGQGTGAEAFF
TRBV7-8	CASSSNQGWNEQFF
TRBV27	CASSRTGIVSETQYF
TRBV10-3	CAISESTRATDEQYF
TRBV7-2	CASSPRGGTEAFF
TRBV2	CASGWGQNTEAFF
TRBV5-1	CASKASSDFTGELFF
TRBV18	CASSPVDRYEAFF
TRBV7-8	CASSLGGQGAAAQYF
TRBV7-2	CASSLGGGGTDTQYF
TRBV27	CASSSQGVVIYEQYF
TRBV28	CASRTRIREFRDEQYF
TRBV5-1	CASSTTGTVDEQYF
TRBV4-3	CASSQLLIGQGRNTIYF
TRBV7-9	CASSLGDWGAGYTF
TRBV11-1	CASSLAAGTSYEQYF
TRBV4-1	CASSQSGVDIYGYTF
TRBV9	CASSVALDFYNEQFF
TRBV5-1	CASSPGTGLGEQYF
TRBV5-1	CASSLALGLAGVDTQYF
TRBV21-1	CASSKSPTSYEQYF
TRBV2	CASNPPRGSYEQYF
TRBV20-1	CSASSLAGDREQFF
TRBV6-5	CASSYSGSDGELFF
TRBV18	CASSQSAGTLANYGYTF
TRBV5-5	CASSLGRTYEQYF
TRBV30	CAWSVMKGSYSNQPQHF
TRBV7-9	CASSQPAGDEKLFF
TRBV5-1	CASSGSPYEQYF
TRBV18	CASSPLMNTEAFF
TRBV7-8	CASSLLAGMENIQYF
TRBV7-2	CASSPLFNEQFF
TRBV9	CASSVVGDPGGEQYF
TRBV5-1	CASSLDGGYFMNTEAFF
TRBV7-9	CASSLLRWEGAIRNYGYTF
TRBV4-3	CASSQGWGNQPQHF
TRBV5-1	CASSFGLPNQPQHF
TRBV27	CASSSLGNTEAFF
TRBV7-9	CASSLRTGRDEQFF
TRBV12-5	CASGLGRTGELFF
TRBV19	CASSIAAGESYGYTF
TRBV5-1	CASSLYESGYGYTF